The 30 T cell receptor beta chains presented below share a single source sample, sequenced in a study of T cell clonality in common variable immunodeficiency. Generated by immunoSEQ multiplex PCR, the TCRdb table keeps only in-frame clones and is missing some. The sample is made up of around 15,000 clones, none counted only once. These receptors lack a known antigen. Study-wide points: In common variable immunodeficiency, TCR beta chains reportedly carried fewer deletions and N-nucleotide insertions.

Source material: peripheral blood mononuclear cells. The origin of the receptors is a human donor with common variable immunodeficiency.

This clone was counted ten times or more. With the read ending 3 residues before the CDR3 end, the germline J gene is used to fill in that end. The V gene is TRBV12-3 or TRBV12-4, the J gene TRBJ1-2; 7 bases match TRBD1. The trim removed 6 bases at V and 4 bases at J, leaving 8 bases unmatched. The CDR3 covers 14 residues. The CDR3 here is CASSGDRVGYGYTF. The part of the CDR3 DNA that was read is TGTGCCAGCAGCGGCGACAGGGTGGGCTATGGC.

There are a few counts of this clone. Read coverage stops 3 residues before the CDR3 terminus; the germline J gene supplies the remainder. This sequence joins TRBV7-2 and TRBJ1-4; D possibly corresponds to TRBD1 (5 bases). V was trimmed by 5 bases and J by 2 bases, leaving 12 bases between them. The CDR3 is made up of 15 amino acids. The V gene's germline CDR1 is SGHTA and CDR2 FQGNSA. The sequenced part of the CDR3 DNA is TGTGCCAGCAGCCCCATGGGGCAGACTAATGAAAAA. This codes for CASSPMGQTNEK. The entire CDR3 sequence reads CASSPMGQTNEKLFF.

Notes on this clone: Read coverage stops 3 residues before the CDR3 terminus; the germline J gene supplies the remainder. This chain links TRBV5-1 with TRBJ2-7; 7 nucleotides align to TRBD1. The germline V gene encodes CDR1 SGHRS and CDR2 YFSETQ. The junction had 6 bases not matched to a gene; V was cut back by 0 bases and J by 3 bases. The CDR3 consists of 15 residues. CDR3 sequence reads: CASSLEPGQIYEQYF. The CDR3 DNA, read in part, is TGCGCCAGCAGCTTGGAACCGGGACAGATCTACGAG.

Concerning this clone itself: The read terminates 3 residues ahead of where the CDR3 ends, so the germline J gene completes it. J is TRBJ2-2 and V is TRBV18, with 9 bases that match TRBD1. V lost 4 bases, J lost 3 bases, and 3 bases stayed unmatched. The CDR3 has 15 amino acids. Germline loops: CDR1 KGHSH, CDR2 LQKENI. The CDR3 reads CASSRDRGDTGELFF. The CDR3 DNA, read in part, is TGTGCCAGCTCACGAGACAGGGGGGACACCGGGGAG. Filled out from reference TRBV18 and TRBJ2-2, the complete variable domain reads NAGVMQNPRHLVRRRGQEARLRCSPMKGHSHVYWYRQLPEEGLKFMVYLQKENIIDESGMPKERFSAEFPKEGPSILRIQQVVRGDSAAYFCASSRDRGDTGELFFGEGSRLTVL.

A remark on this clone: Read sequence stops 3 residues before the CDR3 end, and the germline J gene provides the missing end. V gene TRBV30 combines with J gene TRBJ2-1, with D perhaps matching TRBD1 (5 bases). This CDR3 contains 16 residues. CDR1 is GTSNPN and CDR2 is SVGIG in the germline V gene (reference sequence). Trimming cost V 2 bases and J 9 bases, with 23 bases left between them. The CDR3 is CAWSNTRRGVNPEQFF. Incomplete CDR3 DNA: TGTGCCTGGAGTAACACAAGAAGGGGTGTAAATCCTGAG. Based on the CDR3 plus reference TRBV30 and TRBJ2-1, the full variable domain is SQTIHQWPATLVQPVGSPLSLECTVEGTSNPNLYWYRQAAGRGLQLLFYSVGIGQISSEVPQNLSASRPQDRQFILSSKKLLLSDSGFYLCAWSNTRRGVNPEQFFGPGTRLTVL.

Worth noting for this clone: Read data end 3 residues before the CDR3 end; the end is taken from the germline J gene. This chain connects TRBV20-1 to TRBJ2-7; 7 bases line up with TRBD1. Germline V CDR1 and CDR2: DFQATT, SNEGSKA (reference sequence). This CDR3 is 15 amino acids long. V lost 0 bases to trimming and J lost 6 bases; unmatched junction nucleotides: 11. CDR3 bases read: TGCAGTGCTAGAGATGGGACAGCCTTTTCTCCCGAG. This translates into CSARDGTAFSPE. The complete CDR3 protein is CSARDGTAFSPEQYF.

This clone was observed a few times. Read coverage stops 3 residues before the CDR3 terminus; the germline J gene supplies the remainder. The chain links TRBV20-1 to TRBJ2-3; TRBD1 matches 9 bases. Germline values: CDR1 DFQATT, CDR2 SNEGSKA (reference sequence). This CDR3 spans 16 amino acids. Trimming at V came to 6 bases and at J to 4 bases, leaving 14 bases not matched to a gene. The sequenced CDR3 bases are TGCAGTGCGAACCGTAACAGGGGGCTCTATGCAGATACG. It encodes CSANRNRGLYADT. The full CDR3 reads CSANRNRGLYADTQYF.

As concerns this clone: The read terminates 3 residues ahead of where the CDR3 ends, so the germline J gene completes it. The gene calls are TRBV7-6 and TRBJ1-1; D remains unclear. V was shortened by 5 bases and J by 1 base, with 8 bases between the two germline ends. This CDR3 is 13 amino acids long. Germline CDR1 SGHVS, CDR2 FNYEAQ. The CDR3 spells CASSQTPNTEAFF. The covered CDR3 bases are TGTGCCAGCAGCCAGACACCGAACACTGAA.

A few counts support this clone. The observed sequence ends 3 residues before the CDR3 terminus, with the missing tail filled in from the germline J gene. This chain connects TRBV19 to TRBJ2-7; D ambiguous. The CDR3 runs to 14 residues. The V end was cut by 5 bases, the J end by 5 bases, with 16 bases between. The germline V gene has CDR1 LNHDA and CDR2 SQIVND (reference sequence). CDR3 DNA (partial): TGTGCCAGTAGTCAGGCCGGTGTTATGGACGAG. It is translated as CASSQAGVMDE. The whole CDR3 is CASSQAGVMDEQYF. Together with reference TRBV19 and TRBJ2-7, the CDR3 gives the full variable domain: DGGITQSPKYLFRKEGQNVTLSCEQNLNHDAMYWYRQDPGQGLRLIYYSQIVNDFQKGDIAEGYSVSREKKESFPLTVTSAQKNPTAFYLCASSQAGVMDEQYFGPGTRLTVT.

Regarding this clone: The read terminates 3 residues before the CDR3 end, so the remaining end is supplied by the germline J gene. The gene calls are TRBV20-1 and TRBJ2-7; 14 positions agree with TRBD2. Germline V gene sequence: CDR1 DFQATT, CDR2 SNEGSKA (reference sequence). V lost 3 bases, J lost 0 bases, and 1 base stayed unmatched. CDR3 length: 15 amino acids. CDR3 sequence: CSARGLAGASYEQYF. CDR3 DNA (partial): TGCAGTGCTAGGGGACTAGCGGGGGCCTCCTACGAG.

This clone has a handful of counts. The read ends 3 residues before the CDR3 terminus; that terminus is restored from the germline J gene. The chain carries TRBV27 and TRBJ2-5; D call uncertain. The length of the CDR3 is 16 residues. Trimming took off 0 bases at V and 0 bases at J, with 11 bases between the two ends. CDR1 is MNHEY and CDR2 is SMNVEV in the germline V gene (reference sequence). The CDR3 loop reads CASSLSWQSYQETQYF. The part of the CDR3 DNA that was read is TGTGCCAGCAGTTTATCCTGGCAGAGTTACCAAGAGACC.

The CDR3 sequence: CASSPDRGNEKLFF. The CDR3 bases that were read are TGTGCCAGCAGTCCGGACAGGGGCAATGAAAAA. The chain recombines TRBV7-9 with TRBJ1-4; 9 bases agree with TRBD1. The read is 3 residues too short to cover the CDR3 end, so that end is filled in from the germline J gene. With V trimmed by 6 bases and J by 5 bases, 4 bases remained unmatched. The CDR3 is made up of 14 amino acids. The germline gives CDR1 SEHNR, CDR2 FQNEAQ (reference sequence). Using reference TRBV7-9 and TRBJ1-4 for the parts outside the CDR3, the full variable domain is DTGVSQNPRHKITKRGQNVTFRCDPISEHNRLYWYRQTLGQGPEFLTYFQNEAQLEKSRLLSDRFSAERPKGSFSTLEIQRTEQGDSAMYLCASSPDRGNEKLFFGSGTQLSVL.

A remark on this clone: Coverage ceases 3 residues before the CDR3 finishes, and the germline J gene fills in the end. J is TRBJ2-3 and V is TRBV19; 9 positions agree with TRBD2. The V and J ends lost 4 bases and 0 bases, in that order; junction bases with no gene match: 2. The germline CDR1 and CDR2 sequences are LNHDA and SQIVND (reference sequence). The CDR3 is 15 amino acids. CDR3 DNA, as far as it was read: TGTGCCAGTAGTAGGGCGGGGGGGAGCACAGATACG. Its translation: CASSRAGGSTDT. From start to end, the CDR3 is CASSRAGGSTDTQYF.

Judged by abundance, this clone is medium-sized. The CDR3 goes on 3 residues after the read ends, and that part is filled in from the germline J gene. Additional DNA sequences in this sample encode the identical CDR3. The rearrangement joins TRBV29-1 to TRBJ2-5, with 15 positions matching TRBD2. CDR3 length: 16 amino acids. Germline CDR1 and CDR2: SQVTM and ANQGSEA. V trimming: 1 base; J trimming: 5 bases; junction bases outside the gene matches: 5. CDR3 bases read: TGCAGCGTTGAAGGGACTAGCGGGGGGGCCGCGGAGACC. This gives the protein CSVEGTSGGAAET. The CDR3 in full is CSVEGTSGGAAETQYF.

This clone is judged medium-sized (0.01 to 0.1%). The sequenced fragment ends 3 residues before the CDR3 boundary, so the rest is inferred from the germline J gene. The genes are TRBV29-1 and TRBJ1-1; possible D gene TRBD1, 5 bases. The CDR3 extends over 13 amino acids. V lost 4 bases, J lost 5 bases, and 14 bases lay in between. CDR1 SQVTM and CDR2 ANQGSEA come from the germline V gene. CDR3 region: CSVASRVGTEAFF. The sequenced CDR3 bases are TGCAGCGTTGCAAGCAGGGTGGGAACTGAA. Variable domain in full (rest from reference TRBV29-1 and TRBJ1-1): SAVISQKPSRDICQRGTSLTIQCQVDSQVTMMFWYRQQPGQSLTLIATANQGSEATYESGFVIDKFPISRPNLTFSTLTVSNMSPEDSSIYLCSVASRVGTEAFFGQGTRLTVV.

About this clone: The CDR3 end is not reached by the read, which stops 3 residues before it; the germline J gene fills it in. The rearrangement joins TRBV5-1 to TRBJ2-5; D ambiguous. From germline, CDR1 is SGHRS and CDR2 YFSETQ. The CDR3 has 13 residues. The ends were cut back, 0 bases at V and 5 bases at J, with 8 bases in the middle. The CDR3: CASSLGVTETQYF. Incomplete CDR3 DNA: TGCGCCAGCAGCTTGGGCGTAACCGAGACC.

The CDR3 sequence: CASSLHGTSTDTQYF. The sequenced CDR3 bases are TGTGCCAGCAGCTTACACGGGACTAGCACAGATACG. The chain joins TRBV7-9 to TRBJ2-3; a possible D gene is TRBD2 (6 bases). The observed sequence ends 3 residues before the CDR3 terminus, with the missing tail filled in from the germline J gene. V was cut by 2 bases and J by 0 bases, with 9 bases left in between. Germline CDR1 reads SEHNR; CDR2 reads FQNEAQ (reference sequence). The CDR3 is 15 amino acids.

This clone was seen more than once but under ten times. The read is 3 residues too short to cover the CDR3 end, so that end is filled in from the germline J gene. This sequence joins TRBV19 and TRBJ2-7; perhaps TRBD1 as D (6 bases). Deletions cut 4 bases from V and 3 bases from J, with 13 bases between. Per germline, CDR1 LNHDA and CDR2 SQIVND (reference sequence). The CDR3 sequence is 14 residues long. Partial CDR3 DNA: TGTGCCAGTAGTACCCCGGGACAATACTACGAG. It is translated as CASSTPGQYYE. Given in full, the CDR3 is CASSTPGQYYEQYF.

Comments on this clone: From the germline J gene comes the end of the CDR3, since the read stops 3 residues before it. V and J are TRBV18 and TRBJ2-1; 7 bases agree with TRBD1. CDR3 length equals 14 residues. Germline V CDR1 and CDR2: KGHSH, LQKENI. Losses at the gene ends were 3 bases for V and 5 bases for J; bases not matched to a gene: 4. Partial CDR3 DNA: TGTGCCAGCTCACCGATGCAGGGGGACAATGAG. Its protein is CASSPMQGDNE. The CDR3 reads in full as CASSPMQGDNEQFF.

As regards this clone: The CDR3 goes on 3 residues after the read ends, and that part is filled in from the germline J gene. The rearrangement uses TRBV18 and TRBJ1-2, with 9 bases aligning to TRBD1. The germline V gene has CDR1 KGHSH and CDR2 LQKENI. CDR3 length: 14 residues. Germline trimming cut 3 bases from V and 5 bases from J; bases unmatched to any gene: 4. The DNA read from the CDR3 is TGTGCCAGCTCACCTCAGGACAGGGGTTATGGC. The encoded protein is CASSPQDRGYG. The entire CDR3 protein is CASSPQDRGYGYTF.

This clone occurred a few times. The read is 3 residues too short to cover the CDR3 end, so that end is filled in from the germline J gene. The rearrangement joins TRBV7-9 to TRBJ1-6, with TRBD1 as a possible D gene (5 bases). V dropped 1 base and J dropped 9 bases, with 13 bases sitting between them. Per the germline V gene, CDR1 is SEHNR and CDR2 is FQNEAQ (reference sequence). The CDR3 length is 15 residues. CDR3 DNA (partial): TGTGCCAGCAGCTTAGGGGACTTGGGTCGTTCACCC. As protein: CASSLGDLGRSP. The CDR3 in its entirety is CASSLGDLGRSPLHF.

The table lists this clone with a few counts. The sequenced fragment ends 3 residues before the CDR3 boundary, so the rest is inferred from the germline J gene. The chain is built from TRBV19 and TRBJ2-3; 16 bases are a match to TRBD2. CDR3 length: 20 amino acids. The V segment lost 5 bases and the J segment 3 bases; nucleotides outside the gene matches: 14. In germline, CDR1 is LNHDA, CDR2 SQIVND (reference sequence). CDR3 region: CASSGPSGTSGGARTDTQYF. The CDR3 DNA, read in part, is TGTGCCAGTAGTGGACCATCCGGGACTAGCGGGGGGGCGAGGACAGATACG. Full variable domain (remainder filled in from reference TRBV19 and TRBJ2-3): DGGITQSPKYLFRKEGQNVTLSCEQNLNHDAMYWYRQDPGQGLRLIYYSQIVNDFQKGDIAEGYSVSREKKESFPLTVTSAQKNPTAFYLCASSGPSGTSGGARTDTQYFGPGTRLTVL.

This clone occurred a few times. The read finishes 3 residues shy of the CDR3 end, and the germline J gene is used to complete it. This rearrangement joins TRBV7-6 to TRBJ2-1; 8 positions agree with TRBD2. V lost 1 base to trimming and J lost 9 bases; unmatched junction nucleotides: 8. The CDR3 loop spans 15 amino acids. Germline CDR1 SGHVS, CDR2 FNYEAQ. CDR3 protein: CASSLGVLAGLEQFF. The part of the CDR3 DNA that was read is TGTGCCAGCAGCTTAGGAGTATTAGCGGGACTTGAG. Combining the CDR3 with reference TRBV7-6 and TRBJ2-1 gives the whole variable domain GAGVSQSPRYKVTKRGQDVALRCDPISGHVSLYWYRQALGQGPEFLTYFNYEAQQDKSGLPNDRFSAERPEGSISTLTIQRTEQRDSAMYRCASSLGVLAGLEQFFGPGTRLTVL.

This clone occurred many times. The CDR3 end lies 3 residues beyond the end of the read and is filled in from the germline J gene. J is TRBJ1-1 and V is TRBV7-2; no reliable D call. Germline V lookup: CDR1 SGHTA, CDR2 FQGNSA. The V gene lost 1 base and the J gene lost 1 base, with 7 bases spanning the gap. The CDR3 runs to 14 residues. The CDR3 bases that were read are TGTGCCAGCAGCTTAGAGGGCAGGAACACTGAA. It encodes CASSLEGRNTE. The complete CDR3 reads CASSLEGRNTEAFF.

This clone appeared a few times. The read gets to within 3 residues of the CDR3 end, and the germline J gene fills in the rest. The chain couples TRBV18 to TRBJ1-2; 8 bases are shared with TRBD1. The junction had 12 bases not matched to a gene; V was cut back by 3 bases and J by 3 bases. CDR3 size: 17 residues. Germline lookup yields CDR1 KGHSH and CDR2 LQKENI. Partial CDR3 DNA: TGTGCCAGCTCACCCGGACGCAACAGGGGGTTCGACTATGGC. It translates to CASSPGRNRGFDYG. The whole CDR3 region reads CASSPGRNRGFDYGYTF.

Details on this clone: The observed sequence ends 3 residues before the CDR3 terminus, with the missing tail filled in from the germline J gene. The chain links TRBV6-2 or TRBV6-3 to TRBJ2-7, with 11 bases that match TRBD1. In germline, CDR1 is MNHEY, CDR2 SVGEGT. This CDR3 has 16 amino acids. The V segment lost 2 bases and the J segment 5 bases; nucleotides outside the gene matches: 8. The CDR3 bases that were read are TGTGCCAGCAGTTACCCCATGAGGACAGGGGGCAACGAG. This sequence encodes CASSYPMRTGGNE. The entire CDR3 sequence reads CASSYPMRTGGNEQYF.

Details on this clone: With the read ending 3 residues before the CDR3 end, the germline J gene is used to fill in that end. This chain links TRBV7-2 with TRBJ2-3; either TRBD1 or TRBD2 may supply D (5 bases each). Germline V CDR1 and CDR2: SGHTA, FQGNSA. V was cut by 5 bases and J by 1 base, with 10 bases left in between. This CDR3 spans 14 amino acids. The sequenced CDR3 bases are TGTGCCAGCAGCCCCGAGGGGCGCACAGATACG. As protein: CASSPEGRTDT. The whole CDR3 reads CASSPEGRTDTQYF.

As regards this clone: The CDR3 end falls 3 residues outside the read, so it is completed with the germline J gene. The chain is built from TRBV20-1 and TRBJ2-3; 11 bases are shared with TRBD2. Per germline, CDR1 DFQATT and CDR2 SNEGSKA (reference sequence). Trimming took 3 bases from V and 2 from J; bases not matched to a gene: 4. The CDR3 contains 15 residues. The CDR3 sequence: CSASPTSGVTDTQYF. The CDR3 DNA, read in part, is TGCAGTGCTAGCCCGACTAGCGGGGTCACAGATACG.

This clone has ten or more counts. The read terminates 3 residues before the CDR3 end, so the remaining end is supplied by the germline J gene. This chain links TRBV20-1 with TRBJ1-2; maybe TRBD1 (5 bases). The V gene's germline CDR1 is DFQATT and CDR2 SNEGSKA (reference sequence). V was clipped by 0 bases and J by 4 bases, with 15 bases between them. The CDR3 loop spans 15 amino acids. The chain's CDR3 is CSAREGGALGYGYTF. The CDR3 DNA, read in part, is TGCAGTGCTAGAGAGGGAGGGGCCTTAGGCTATGGC.

This clone appeared a few times. The read is 3 residues too short to cover the CDR3 end, so that end is filled in from the germline J gene. This chain connects TRBV7-6 to TRBJ1-2, with 7 bases fitting TRBD1. This CDR3 region has 15 residues. With 5 bases clipped from V and 3 bases from J, the junction kept 9 bases outside the gene matches. Germline V gene sequence: CDR1 SGHVS, CDR2 FNYEAQ. The CDR3 DNA, read in part, is TGTGCCAGCAGCCCCCAACAGGGGTTTGACTATGGC. This codes for CASSPQQGFDYG. From start to end, the CDR3 is CASSPQQGFDYGYTF.